This TCR beta chain was recorded in a study of blood T cell repertoires in COVID-19 (dated by TCRdb to the early 2020s). For the wider study: Samples from collaborators originated in the United States, Italy and Spain and spanned both the acute and convalescent phases of COVID-19. The material from the prospective study consisted of cDNA or gDNA derived from T cells, B-cell-depleted T cells, or PBMCs. Deeply sampled blood TCRbeta repertoires from subjects exposed to, actively infected with, or recovered from COVID-19 were included in the dataset. The repertoires were released in a freely available public database intended as a resource for research on the immune response to SARS-CoV-2. Samples came from the ongoing ImmuneRACE study (first 160 participants) plus 1,254 subjects from 6 global collaborators. The sample metadata nearly always contained a de-identified subject ID, COVID-19 status, age in years and sex. HLA class I and class II types, where available, came from metadata supplied by the sample provider rather than from assay-based typing.

In the prospective study, participants were about 18 to 100 years old, resided in approximately 22 geographic areas of the United States, and were enrolled through a virtual design. To assign participants to cohorts, the prospective study relied on clinical history that participants themselves reported in a screening survey and a study questionnaire. Each participant in the prospective study had whole blood, serum and a nasopharyngeal or oropharyngeal swab collected by mobile phlebotomists. Participants in the prospective study had the option to provide additional blood draws and questionnaires over a 2-month period. Prospective study blood samples were shipped either frozen or at room temperature before DNA extraction. Concerning this clone: Its specific antigen is unknown. It has no much larger one-base neighbor in the sample; base qualities were not kept.

Beyond this particular receptor, the publication reports: Clinical and demographic metadata were provided uncurated, with the amount varying by source and participant.

The CDR3 has 15 amino acids, counting the end cysteine and phenylalanine. The read is trimmed to its CDR3 DNA, 45 bases read in frame from base 1. According to the germline V gene, CDR1 reads SGHDN and CDR2 reads FVKESK. Relative to germline, V is missing 1 base and J is missing 2 bases, with 4 bases of the junction outside any gene match. TCRbeta CDR3 regions were amplified from genomic DNA by means of the immunoSEQ Assay, a bias-controlled multiplex PCR. The original pipeline was this. Within the assay, amplification of reference gene primers was used to estimate how many nucleated cells each sample contained. Sequence reads were collapsed and filtered to measure the absolute abundance of every unique TCRbeta CDR3 rearrangement. Productive Simpson clonality was computed per sample as the square root of Simpson's diversity index over productive rearrangements. TCRdb mirrors the immuneACCESS table, restricted to in-frame sequences. Some clones are absent from its copies; in checked studies, under half trace to an unresolved V gene, and the reason for the others is unknown. D and trimming come from the DNA, and the V and J calls and clone size come from that table. This sample is represented by over 200,000 clones; around 88% of them were singletons. The top ten clonotypes cover roughly 2.5% of the sample.

Here the chain combines TRBV14 and TRBJ1-2, and TRBD1 matches 7 of the central bases. Sequencing was done on a sample of PBMCs or T cells enriched from blood (not recorded which). This TCR came from a middle-aged woman with acute COVID-19. The bases read TGTGCCAGCAGCCAAGCGTCGGACAGGAACTATGGCTACACCTTC. Translated, it reads CASSQASDRNYGYTF. The full variable domain, completed from the reference TRBV14 and TRBJ1-2 proteins outside the CDR3, reads EAGVTQFPSHSVIEKGQTVTLRCDPISGHDNLYWYRRVMGKEIKFLLHFVKESKQDESGMPNNRFLAERTGGTYSTLKVQPAELEDSGVYFCASSQASDRNYGYTFGSGTRLTVV.